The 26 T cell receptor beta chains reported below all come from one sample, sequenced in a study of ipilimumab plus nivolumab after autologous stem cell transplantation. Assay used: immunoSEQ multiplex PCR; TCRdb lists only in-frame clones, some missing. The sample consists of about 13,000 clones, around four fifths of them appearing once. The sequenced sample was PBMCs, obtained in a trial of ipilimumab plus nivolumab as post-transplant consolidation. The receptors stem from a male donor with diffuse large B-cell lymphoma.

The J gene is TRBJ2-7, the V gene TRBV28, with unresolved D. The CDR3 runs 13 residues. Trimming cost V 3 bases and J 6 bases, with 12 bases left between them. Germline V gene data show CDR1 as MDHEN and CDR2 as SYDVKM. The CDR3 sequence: CASSLQNSFEQYF. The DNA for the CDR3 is TGTGCCAGCAGTTTGCAAAACAGTTTCGAGCAGTACTTC.

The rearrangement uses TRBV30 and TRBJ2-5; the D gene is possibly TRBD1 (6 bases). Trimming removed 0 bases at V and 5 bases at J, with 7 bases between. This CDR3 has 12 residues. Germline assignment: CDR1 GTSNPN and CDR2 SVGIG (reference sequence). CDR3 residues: CAWSVGGETQYF. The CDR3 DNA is TGTGCCTGGAGTGTTGGGGGCGAGACCCAGTACTTC.

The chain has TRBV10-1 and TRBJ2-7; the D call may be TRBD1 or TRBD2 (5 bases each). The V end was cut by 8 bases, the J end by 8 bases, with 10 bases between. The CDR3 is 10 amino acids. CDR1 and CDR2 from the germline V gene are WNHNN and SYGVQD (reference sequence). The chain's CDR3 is CASHRDQQYF. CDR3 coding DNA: TGCGCCAGCCATAGGGACCAGCAGTACTTC.

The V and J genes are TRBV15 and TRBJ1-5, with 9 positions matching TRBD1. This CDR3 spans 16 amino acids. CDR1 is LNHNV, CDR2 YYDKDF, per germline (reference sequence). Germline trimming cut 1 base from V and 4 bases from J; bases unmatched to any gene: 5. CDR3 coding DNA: TGTGCCACCAGCAGAGGGACAGGGGCGAGGAATCAGCCCCAGCATTTT. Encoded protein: CATSRGTGARNQPQHF.

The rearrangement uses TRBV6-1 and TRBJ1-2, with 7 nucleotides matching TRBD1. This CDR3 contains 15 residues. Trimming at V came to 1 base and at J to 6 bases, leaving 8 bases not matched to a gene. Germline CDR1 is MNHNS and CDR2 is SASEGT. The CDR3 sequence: CASSEVRGEIDGYTF. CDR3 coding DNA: TGTGCCAGCAGTGAAGTCAGGGGGGAGATCGATGGCTACACCTTC.

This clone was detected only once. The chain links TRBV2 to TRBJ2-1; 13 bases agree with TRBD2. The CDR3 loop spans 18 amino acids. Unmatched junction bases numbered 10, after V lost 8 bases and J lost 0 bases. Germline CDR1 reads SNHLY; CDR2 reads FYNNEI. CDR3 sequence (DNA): TGTGCCAGCTTACCGGGACTAGCGGGACCCAGCTCCTACAATGAGCAGTTCTTC. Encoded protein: CASLPGLAGPSSYNEQFF.

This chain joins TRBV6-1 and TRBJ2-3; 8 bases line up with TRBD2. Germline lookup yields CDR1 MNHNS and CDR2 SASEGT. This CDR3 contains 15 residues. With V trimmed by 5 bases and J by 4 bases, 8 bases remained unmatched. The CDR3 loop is CASSPGLAEADTQYF. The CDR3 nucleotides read TGTGCCAGCAGTCCAGGACTAGCAGAGGCAGATACGCAGTATTTT.

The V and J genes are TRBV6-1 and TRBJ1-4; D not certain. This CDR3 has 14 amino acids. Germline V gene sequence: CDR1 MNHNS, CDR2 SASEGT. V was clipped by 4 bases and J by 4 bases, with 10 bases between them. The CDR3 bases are TGTGCCAGCAGTGCTGTTTCGGGTAATGAAAAACTGTTTTTT. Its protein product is CASSAVSGNEKLFF.

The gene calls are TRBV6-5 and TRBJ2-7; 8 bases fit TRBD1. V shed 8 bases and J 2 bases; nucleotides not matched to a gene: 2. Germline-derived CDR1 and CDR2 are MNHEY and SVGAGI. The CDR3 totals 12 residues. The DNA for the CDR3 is TGTGCCAGCGCGGACAGGGCCTACGAGCAGTACTTC. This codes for CASADRAYEQYF.

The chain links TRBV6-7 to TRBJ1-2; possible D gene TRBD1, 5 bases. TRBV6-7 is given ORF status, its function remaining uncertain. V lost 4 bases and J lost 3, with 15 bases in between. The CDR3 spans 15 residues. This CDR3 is CASSWDGPIDYGYTF. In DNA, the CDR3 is TGTGCCAGCAGTTGGGACGGGCCGATCGACTATGGCTACACCTTC.

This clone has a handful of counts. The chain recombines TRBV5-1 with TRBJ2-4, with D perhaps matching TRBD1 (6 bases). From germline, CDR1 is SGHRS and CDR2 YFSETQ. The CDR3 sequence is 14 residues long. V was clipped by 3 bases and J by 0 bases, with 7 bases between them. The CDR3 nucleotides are TGCGCCAGCAGCTCACAGGGAGCCAAAAACATTCAGTACTTC. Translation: CASSSQGAKNIQYF.

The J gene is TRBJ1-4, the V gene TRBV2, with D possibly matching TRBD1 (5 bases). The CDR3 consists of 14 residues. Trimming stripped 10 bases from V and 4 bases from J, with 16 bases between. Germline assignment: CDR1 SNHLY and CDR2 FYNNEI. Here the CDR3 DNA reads TGTGCCATCAGGGTAGGGGACGGTAATGAAAAACTGTTTTTT. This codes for CAIRVGDGNEKLFF.

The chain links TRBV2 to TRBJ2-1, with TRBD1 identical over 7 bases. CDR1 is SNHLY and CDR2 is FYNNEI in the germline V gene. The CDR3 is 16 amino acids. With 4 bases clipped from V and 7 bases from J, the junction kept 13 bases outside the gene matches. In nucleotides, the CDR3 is TGTGCCAGCAGTGTCAGAGGGGGCGCGGCTTATAATGAGCAGTTCTTC. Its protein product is CASSVRGGAAYNEQFF.

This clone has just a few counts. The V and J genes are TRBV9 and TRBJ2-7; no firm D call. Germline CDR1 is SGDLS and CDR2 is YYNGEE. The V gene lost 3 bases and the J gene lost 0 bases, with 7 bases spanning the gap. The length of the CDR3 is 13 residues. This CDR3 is CASSDSYSYEQYF. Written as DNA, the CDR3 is TGTGCCAGCAGCGACTCGTACTCCTACGAGCAGTACTTC.

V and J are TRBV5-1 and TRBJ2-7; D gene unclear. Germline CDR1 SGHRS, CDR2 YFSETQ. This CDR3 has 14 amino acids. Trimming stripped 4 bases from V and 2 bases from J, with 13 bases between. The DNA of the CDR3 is TGCGCCAGCAGCGCGGATGGCTATCCCTACGAGCAGTACTTC. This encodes CASSADGYPYEQYF.

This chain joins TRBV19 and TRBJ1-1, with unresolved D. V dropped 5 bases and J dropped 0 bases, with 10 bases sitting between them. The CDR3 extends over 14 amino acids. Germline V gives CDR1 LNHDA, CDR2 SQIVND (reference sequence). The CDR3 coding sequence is TGTGCCAGTAGTCTAGTAGGCTTGAACACTGAAGCTTTCTTT. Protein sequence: CASSLVGLNTEAFF.

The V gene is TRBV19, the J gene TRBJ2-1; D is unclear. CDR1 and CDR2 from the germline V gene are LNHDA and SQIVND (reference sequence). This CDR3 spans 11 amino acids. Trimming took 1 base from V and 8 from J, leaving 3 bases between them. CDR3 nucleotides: TGTGCCAGTAGTATAGTCGATGAGCAGTTCTTC. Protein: CASSIVDEQFF.

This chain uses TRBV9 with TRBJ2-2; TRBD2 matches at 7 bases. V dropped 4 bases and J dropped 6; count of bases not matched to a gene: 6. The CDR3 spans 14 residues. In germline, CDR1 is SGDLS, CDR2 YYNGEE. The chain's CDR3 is CASSRLAMPGELFF. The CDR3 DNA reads TGTGCCAGCAGCCGACTAGCAATGCCCGGGGAGCTGTTTTTT.

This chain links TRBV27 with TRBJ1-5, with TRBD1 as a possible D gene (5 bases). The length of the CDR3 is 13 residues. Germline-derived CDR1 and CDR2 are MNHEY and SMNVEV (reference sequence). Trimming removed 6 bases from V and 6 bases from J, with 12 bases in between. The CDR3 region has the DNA TGTGCCAGCAGCCCGGGGGGAGTTCAGCCCCAGCATTTT. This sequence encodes CASSPGGVQPQHF.

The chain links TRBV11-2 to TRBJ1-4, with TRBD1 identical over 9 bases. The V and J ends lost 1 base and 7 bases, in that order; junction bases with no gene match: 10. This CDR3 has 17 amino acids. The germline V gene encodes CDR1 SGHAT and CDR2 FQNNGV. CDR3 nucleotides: TGTGCCAGCAGCTTAGGGGGGACAGGGCGACGTAGTGAAAAACTGTTTTTT. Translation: CASSLGGTGRRSEKLFF.

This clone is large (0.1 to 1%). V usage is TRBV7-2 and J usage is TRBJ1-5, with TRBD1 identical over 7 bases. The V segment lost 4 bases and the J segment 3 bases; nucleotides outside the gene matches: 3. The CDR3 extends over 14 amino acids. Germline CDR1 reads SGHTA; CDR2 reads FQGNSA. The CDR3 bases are TGTGCCAGCAGCTCCGGGACAGTCAATCAGCCCCAGCATTTT. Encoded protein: CASSSGTVNQPQHF.

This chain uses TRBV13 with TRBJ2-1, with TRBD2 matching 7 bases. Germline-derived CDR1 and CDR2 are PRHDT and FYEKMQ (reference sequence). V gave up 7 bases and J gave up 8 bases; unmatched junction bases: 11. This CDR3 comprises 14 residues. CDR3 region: CASIRGGVADEQFF. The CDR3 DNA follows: TGTGCCAGCATCCGGGGAGGGGTGGCGGATGAGCAGTTCTTC.

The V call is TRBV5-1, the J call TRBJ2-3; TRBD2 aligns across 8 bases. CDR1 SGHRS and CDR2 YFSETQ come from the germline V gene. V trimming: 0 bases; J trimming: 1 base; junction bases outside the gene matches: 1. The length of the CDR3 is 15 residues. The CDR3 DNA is TGCGCCAGCAGCTTGGGCGGGGGGCGCACAGATACGCAGTATTTT. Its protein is CASSLGGGRTDTQYF.

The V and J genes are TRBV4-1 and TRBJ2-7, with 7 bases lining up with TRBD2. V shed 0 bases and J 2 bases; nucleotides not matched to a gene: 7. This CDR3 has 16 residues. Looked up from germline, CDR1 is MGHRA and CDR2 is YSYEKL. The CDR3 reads CASSQDKGGIPYEQYF. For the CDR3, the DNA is TGCGCCAGCAGCCAAGATAAGGGAGGGATCCCCTACGAGCAGTACTTC.

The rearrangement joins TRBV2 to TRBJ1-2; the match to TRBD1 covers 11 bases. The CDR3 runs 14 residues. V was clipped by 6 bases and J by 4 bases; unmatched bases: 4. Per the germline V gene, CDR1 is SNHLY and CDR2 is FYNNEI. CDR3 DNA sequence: TGTGCCAGCAGGGACAGGGGGCGGGTCTATGGCTACACCTTC. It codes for CASRDRGRVYGYTF.

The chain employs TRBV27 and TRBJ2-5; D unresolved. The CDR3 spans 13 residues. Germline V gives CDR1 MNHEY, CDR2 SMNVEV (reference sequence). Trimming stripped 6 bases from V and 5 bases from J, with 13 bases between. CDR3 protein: CASSPNPLETQYF. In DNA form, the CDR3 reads TGTGCCAGCAGCCCCAATCCCTTGGAGACCCAGTACTTC.